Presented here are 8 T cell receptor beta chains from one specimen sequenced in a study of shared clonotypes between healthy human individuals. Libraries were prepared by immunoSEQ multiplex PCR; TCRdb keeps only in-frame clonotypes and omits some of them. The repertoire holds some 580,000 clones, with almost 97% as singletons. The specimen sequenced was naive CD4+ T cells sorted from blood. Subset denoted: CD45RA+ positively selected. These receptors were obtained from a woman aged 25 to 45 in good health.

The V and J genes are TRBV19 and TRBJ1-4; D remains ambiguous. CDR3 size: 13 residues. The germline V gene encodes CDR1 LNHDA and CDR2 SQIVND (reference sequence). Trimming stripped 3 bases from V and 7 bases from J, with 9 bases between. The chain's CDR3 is CASSISRIEKLFF. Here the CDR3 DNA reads TGTGCCAGTAGTATTTCGCGGATTGAAAAACTGTTTTTT.

The CDR3 reads CASSRDRGGYEQYF. Written as DNA, the CDR3 is TGTGCCAGCAGCCGCGACAGGGGCGGTTACGAGCAGTACTTC. The chain has TRBV11-1 and TRBJ2-7, with 8 positions matching TRBD1. The CDR3 extends over 14 amino acids. Germline values: CDR1 SGHAT, CDR2 FQDESV (reference sequence). V trimming: 5 bases; J trimming: 4 bases; junction bases outside the gene matches: 7. Together with reference TRBV11-1 and TRBJ2-7, the CDR3 gives the full variable domain: EAEVAQSPRYKITEKSQAVAFWCDPISGHATLYWYRQILGQGPELLVQFQDESVVDDSQLPKDRFSAERLKGVDSTLKIQPAELGDSAMYLCASSRDRGGYEQYFGPGTRLTVT.

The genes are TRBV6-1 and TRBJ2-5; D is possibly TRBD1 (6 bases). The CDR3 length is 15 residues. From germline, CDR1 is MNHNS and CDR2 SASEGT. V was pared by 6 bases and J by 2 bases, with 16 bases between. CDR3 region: CASRARQANQETQYF. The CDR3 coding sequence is TGTGCCAGCAGGGCGAGACAGGCCAATCAAGAGACCCAGTACTTC.

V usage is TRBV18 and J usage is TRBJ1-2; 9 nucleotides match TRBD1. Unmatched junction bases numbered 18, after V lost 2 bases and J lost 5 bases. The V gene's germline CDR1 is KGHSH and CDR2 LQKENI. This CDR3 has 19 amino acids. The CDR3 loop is CASSPLRTGDAGWGYGYTF. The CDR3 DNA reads TGTGCCAGCTCACCATTGAGGACAGGGGACGCCGGATGGGGGTATGGCTACACCTTC.

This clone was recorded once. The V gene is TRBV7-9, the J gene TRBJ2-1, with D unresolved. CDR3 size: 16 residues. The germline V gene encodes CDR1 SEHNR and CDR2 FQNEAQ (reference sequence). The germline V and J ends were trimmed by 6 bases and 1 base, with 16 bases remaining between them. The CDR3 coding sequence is TGTGCCAGCAGGCCAAGTGGGGTTATGTCCTACAATGAGCAGTTCTTC. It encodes CASRPSGVMSYNEQFF.

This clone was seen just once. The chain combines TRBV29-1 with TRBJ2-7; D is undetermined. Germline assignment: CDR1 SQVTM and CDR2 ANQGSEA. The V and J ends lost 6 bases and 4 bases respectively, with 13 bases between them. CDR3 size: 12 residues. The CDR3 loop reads CSVRKSAYEQYF. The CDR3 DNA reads TGCAGCGTGAGAAAGTCTGCATACGAGCAGTACTTC.

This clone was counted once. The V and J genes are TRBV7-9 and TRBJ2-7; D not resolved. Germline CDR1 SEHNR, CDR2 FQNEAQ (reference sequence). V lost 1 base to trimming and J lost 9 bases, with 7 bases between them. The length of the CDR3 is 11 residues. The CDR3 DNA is TGTGCCAGCAGCTTAGGGTTGGCGCAGTACTTC. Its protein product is CASSLGLAQYF.

CDR3 sequence: CASRTSGGKNEQFF. CDR3 DNA sequence: TGTGCCAGCAGGACTAGCGGGGGTAAGAATGAGCAGTTCTTC. V usage is TRBV6-6 and J usage is TRBJ2-1; 12 bases fit TRBD2. The V segment lost 6 bases and the J segment 7 bases; nucleotides outside the gene matches: 4. Per the germline V gene, CDR1 is MNHNY and CDR2 is SVGAGI (reference sequence). The CDR3 is made up of 14 amino acids.